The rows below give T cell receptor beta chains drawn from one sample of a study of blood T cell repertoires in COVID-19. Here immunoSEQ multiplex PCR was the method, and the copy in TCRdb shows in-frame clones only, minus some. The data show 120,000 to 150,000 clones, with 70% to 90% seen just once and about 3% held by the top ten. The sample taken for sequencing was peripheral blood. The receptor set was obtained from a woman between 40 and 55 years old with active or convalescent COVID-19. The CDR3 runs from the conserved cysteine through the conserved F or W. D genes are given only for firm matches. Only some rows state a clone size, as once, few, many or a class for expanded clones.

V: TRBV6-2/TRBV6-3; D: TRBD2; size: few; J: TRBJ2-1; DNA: TGTGCCAGCAGCCTGACTAGCGGGAGTCGCAATGAGCAGTTCTTC; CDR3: CASSLTSGSRNEQFF
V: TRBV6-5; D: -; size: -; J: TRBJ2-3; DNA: TGTGCCAGCGCGGTGAGCACAGATACGCAGTATTTT; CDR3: CASAVSTDTQYF
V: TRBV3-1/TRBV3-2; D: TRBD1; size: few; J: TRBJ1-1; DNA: TGTGCCAGCAGCCTTATCCGGGACAGGGGCGCTGAAGCTTTCTTT; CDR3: CASSLIRDRGAEAFF
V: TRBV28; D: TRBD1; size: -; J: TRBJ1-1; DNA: TGTGCCAGCAGTTTGGCGGCCACAGGATTTTCGACAGGGGTGGGTTGGGACACTGAAGCTTTCTTT; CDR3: CASSLAATGFSTGVGWDTEAFF
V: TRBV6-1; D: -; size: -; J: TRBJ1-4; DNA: TGTGCCAGCAGTCAAGCGGGCAGGGAAAAACTGTTTTTT; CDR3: CASSQAGREKLFF
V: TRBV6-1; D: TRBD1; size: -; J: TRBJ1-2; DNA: TGTGCCAGCAGTGAACGGGGGACAGTCTATGGCTACACCTTC; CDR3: CASSERGTVYGYTF
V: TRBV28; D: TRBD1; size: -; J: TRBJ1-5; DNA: TGTGCCAGCAGTTTGACAGGGGGGCCCAATCAGCCCCAGCATTTT; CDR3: CASSLTGGPNQPQHF
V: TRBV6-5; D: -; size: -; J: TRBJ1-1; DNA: TGTGCCAGCAGTTACTCGATAACATCTGAAGCTTTCTTT; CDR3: CASSYSITSEAFF
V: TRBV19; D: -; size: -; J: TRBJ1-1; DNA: TGTGCCAGTAGCACAAGGTGGGGCGGCACTGAAGCTTTCTTT; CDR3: CASSTRWGGTEAFF
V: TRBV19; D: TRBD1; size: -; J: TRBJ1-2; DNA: TGTGCCAGCGGGACAGCCCGAAGTGGAAGGTATGGCTACACCTTC; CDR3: CASGTARSGRYGYTF
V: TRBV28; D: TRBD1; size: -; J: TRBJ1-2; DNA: TGTGCCAGCAGTTTATTCCGGGACAGGGGCGGCTACACCTTC; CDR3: CASSLFRDRGGYTF
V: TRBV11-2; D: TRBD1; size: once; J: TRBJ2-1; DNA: TGTGCCAGCAGCTCCAGACAGGGTTTCCGCTACAATGAGCAGTTCTTC; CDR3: CASSSRQGFRYNEQFF
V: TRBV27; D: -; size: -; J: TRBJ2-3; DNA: TGTGCCAGCAGTCTGACAGCTATCTTGCCGACAGATACGCAGTATTTT; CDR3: CASSLTAILPTDTQYF
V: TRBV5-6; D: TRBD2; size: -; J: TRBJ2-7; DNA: TGTGCCAGCAGCCCCCGGACTAGCGGGGGGGAGCAGTACTTC; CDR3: CASSPRTSGGEQYF
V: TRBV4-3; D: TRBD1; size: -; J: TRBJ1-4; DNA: TGCGCCAGCAGCCAGGATCAGGGGGCCTATGAAAAACTGTTTTTT; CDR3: CASSQDQGAYEKLFF
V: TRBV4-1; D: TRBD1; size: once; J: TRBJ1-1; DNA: TGCGCCAGCAGCCGCTCCAAAAAGGACAGGGGGCCGAACACTGAAGCTTTCTTT; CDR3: CASSRSKKDRGPNTEAFF
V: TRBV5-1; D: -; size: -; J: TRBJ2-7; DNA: TGCGCCAGCAGCTCGCGTGAGTCTAGCGGACAGTACGAGCAGTACTTC; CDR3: CASSSRESSGQYEQYF
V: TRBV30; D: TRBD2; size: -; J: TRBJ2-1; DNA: TGTGCCTGGAGGGGTCGACTTGCGGGAGGCTACAATGAGCAGTTCTTC; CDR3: CAWRGRLAGGYNEQFF
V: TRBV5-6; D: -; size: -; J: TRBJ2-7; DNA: TGTGCCAGCAGCTACCGAGGGGGTTCCTACGAGCAGTACTTC; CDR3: CASSYRGGSYEQYF
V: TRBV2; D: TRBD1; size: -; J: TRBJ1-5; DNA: TGTGCCAGCAGGGGACAGGGGTGGAATCAGCCCCAGCATTTT; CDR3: CASRGQGWNQPQHF
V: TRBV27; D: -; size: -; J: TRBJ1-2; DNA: TGTGCCAGCAGCCAGGGGTATGGCTACACCTTC; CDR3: CASSQGYGYTF
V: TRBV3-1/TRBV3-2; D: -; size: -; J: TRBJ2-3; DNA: TGTGCCAGCAGCCTCCGAGCGGGCCGCACAGATACGCAGTATTTT; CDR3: CASSLRAGRTDTQYF
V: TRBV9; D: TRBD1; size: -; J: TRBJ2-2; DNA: TGTGCCAGCAGCGGGGTACAGGGGGCTGGAGGGGAGCTGTTTTTT; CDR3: CASSGVQGAGGELFF
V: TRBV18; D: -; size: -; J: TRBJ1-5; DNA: TGTGCCAGCTCACTCAACGAGGGAGGGGGGGATCAGCCCCAGCATTTT; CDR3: CASSLNEGGGDQPQHF
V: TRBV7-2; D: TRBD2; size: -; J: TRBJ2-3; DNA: TGTGCCAGCAGCTCGGGACTAGCGTGGACAGATACGCAGTATTTT; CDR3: CASSSGLAWTDTQYF
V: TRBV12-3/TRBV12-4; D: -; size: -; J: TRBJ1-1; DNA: TGTGCCAGCAGTTTGAGGGGAGGGAAAGCTTTCTTT; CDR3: CASSLRGGKAFF
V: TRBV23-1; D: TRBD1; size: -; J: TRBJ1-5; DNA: TGCGCCAGTCCGGGACAGGGAACGGGGAATCAGCCCCAGCATTTT; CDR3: CASPGQGTGNQPQHF
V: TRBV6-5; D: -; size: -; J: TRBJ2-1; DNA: TGTGCCAGCAGCTCGAGACAGAACTCCTACAATGAGCAGTTCTTC; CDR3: CASSSRQNSYNEQFF
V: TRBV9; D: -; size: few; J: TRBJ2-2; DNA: TGTGCCAGCAGCGTAGGGGGAGCGAACACCGGGGAGCTGTTTTTT; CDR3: CASSVGGANTGELFF
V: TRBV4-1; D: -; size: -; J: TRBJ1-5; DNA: TGCGCCAGCAGCCAAGGGGGAAGGGGGAGTAGCAATCAGCCCCAGCATTTT; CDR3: CASSQGGRGSSNQPQHF
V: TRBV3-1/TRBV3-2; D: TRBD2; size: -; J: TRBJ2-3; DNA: TGTGCCAGCAGCCATTCTGGGACTAGCGGGGTCACAGATACGCAGTATTTT; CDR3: CASSHSGTSGVTDTQYF
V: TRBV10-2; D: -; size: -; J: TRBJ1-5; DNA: TGCGCCAGCAGCTTGTCAGGGTCGGTGGAGCCCCAGCATTTT; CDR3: CASSLSGSVEPQHF
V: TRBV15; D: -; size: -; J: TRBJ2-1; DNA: TGTGCCACCAGCGGGGGGGAGGGGGTTTCAAATGAGCAGTTCTTC; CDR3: CATSGGEGVSNEQFF
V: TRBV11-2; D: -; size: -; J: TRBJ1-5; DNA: TGTGCCAGCAGCTTAGATGTGGGAGGAACTCTAGGCAATCAGCCCCAGCATTTT; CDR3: CASSLDVGGTLGNQPQHF
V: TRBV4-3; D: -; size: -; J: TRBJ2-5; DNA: TGCGCCAGCAGCCAAGAGGGGGGAGCCAGCGGGACCCAGTACTTC; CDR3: CASSQEGGASGTQYF
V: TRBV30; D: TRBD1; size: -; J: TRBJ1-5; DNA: TGTGCCTGGAGTGCCCCGACAGGGCGAGGCTATAGGGGTCAGCCCCAGCATTTT; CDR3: CAWSAPTGRGYRGQPQHF
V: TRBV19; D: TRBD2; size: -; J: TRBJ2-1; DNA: TGTGCCAGTAGAGGACGGGGACTAGCGGGAGGAAACGCCTACAATGAGCAGTTCTTC; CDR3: CASRGRGLAGGNAYNEQFF
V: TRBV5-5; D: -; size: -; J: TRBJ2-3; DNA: TGTGCCAGCAGCTTAGCAGGGGTGAAAGCAGATACGCAGTATTTT; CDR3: CASSLAGVKADTQYF
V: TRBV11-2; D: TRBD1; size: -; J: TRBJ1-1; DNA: TGTGCCAGCAGCTCAGGGACAGGGAGCCACACTGAAGCTTTCTTT; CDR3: CASSSGTGSHTEAFF
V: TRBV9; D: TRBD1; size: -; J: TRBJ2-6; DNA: TGTGCCAGCAGCGTTGGGACAGGGCGCCACTCTGGGGCCAACGTCCTGACTTTC; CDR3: CASSVGTGRHSGANVLTF
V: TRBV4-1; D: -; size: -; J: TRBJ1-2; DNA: TGCGCCAGCAGCCAAGGCAGGGGTGGCTATGGCTACACCTTC; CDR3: CASSQGRGGYGYTF
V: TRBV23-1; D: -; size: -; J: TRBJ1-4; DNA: TGCGCCAGCAGGCTTGCCGGCAGGCCTCGGGAGGGACCTAATGAAAAACTGTTTTTT; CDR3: CASRLAGRPREGPNEKLFF
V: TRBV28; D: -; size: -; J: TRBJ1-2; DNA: TGTGCCAGCAGTCTAGCAGGGGACTATGGCTACACCTTC; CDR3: CASSLAGDYGYTF
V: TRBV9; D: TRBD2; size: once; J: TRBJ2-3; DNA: TGTGCCAGCAGCCCCGAGGGACTAGCGCTGAGCACAGATACGCAGTATTTT; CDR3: CASSPEGLALSTDTQYF